The clone carrying this TCR beta chain has a handful of counts. Sorted naive CD8 T cells, 20,000 to 1,000,000, were sequenced from 10%, 30% or 50% RNA. The sample originates from a study of molecular identifiers for immune sequencing clone quantification. The authors built bulk TCR libraries by previously described methods with listed TCR primers. TCRdb ran MiXCR on the PCR reads and lists one entry per CDR3 protein. The repertoire holds some 680,000 distinct CDR3 sequences, with 25% as singletons. Germline values: CDR1 SGHDN, CDR2 FVKESK. V shed 4 bases and J 2 bases; nucleotides not matched to a gene: 5. CDR3 length: 15 residues.

Sequenced material: naive CD8+ T cells from blood, with Jurkat cell RNA spiked in. Noted subset: FACS-sorted CD8+CD4-CCR7+CD45RA+ naive T cells. This chain joins TRBV14 and TRBJ1-3; 7 bases map to TRBD1. The receptor was derived from a human donor in good health. Some libraries in this study had Jurkat cell RNA spiked in. CDR3 amino acids: CASSLFRGTGNTIYF. The CDR3 region has the DNA TGTGCCAGCAGCCTTTTCAGGGGGACTGGAAACACCATATATTTT.